The 26 T cell receptor beta chains listed next were all sequenced from one sample in a study of Ad26.COV2.S vaccination and SARS-CoV-2 variants. Specified treatment: some 19 received Ad26.COV2.S at low or high dose, single or two shots; about 5 received placebo; per-sample allocation not given. Sampling took place 63 days after the first vaccine or placebo injection. Sequenced by immunoSEQ multiplex PCR; TCRdb stores in-frame clones only, minus some. This table holds about half a million clones, about nine tenths found once. The sequencing used peripheral blood, collected in a trial of Ad26.COV2.S vaccine versus placebo. These receptors came from a person between 18 and 65 years old who received the Ad26.COV2.S COVID-19 vaccine or a placebo.

This clone was observed at least ten times. This chain joins TRBV2 and TRBJ1-6; 8 nucleotides align to TRBD1. CDR1 SNHLY and CDR2 FYNNEI come from the germline V gene. The junction had 7 bases not matched to a gene; V was cut back by 5 bases and J by 7 bases. The CDR3 is 15 residues long. The CDR3 sequence is CASSQKGQGNSPLHF. The DNA of the CDR3 is TGTGCCAGCAGTCAAAAAGGACAGGGAAATTCACCCCTCCACTTT.

The rearrangement uses TRBV9 and TRBJ2-7; D possibly uses TRBD1 or TRBD2 (5 bases each). CDR3 size: 16 residues. The germline gives CDR1 SGDLS, CDR2 YYNGEE. The germline V and J ends were trimmed by 0 bases and 2 bases, with 15 bases remaining between them. The CDR3, as DNA: TGTGCCAGCAGCGTAGGGCCAGGGACCCTAACCTACGAGCAGTACTTC. Translation gives CASSVGPGTLTYEQYF.

The J gene is TRBJ2-2, the V gene TRBV5-4, with a tentative D call TRBD1 (5 bases). V dropped 0 bases and J dropped 5 bases, with 17 bases sitting between them. The CDR3 is 17 residues long. CDR1 SGHNT and CDR2 YYREEE come from the germline V gene (reference sequence). CDR3 amino acids: CASSLAQIMGQTGELFF. The CDR3, as DNA: TGTGCCAGCAGCTTGGCACAGATAATGGGGCAAACCGGGGAGCTGTTTTTT.

The rearrangement uses TRBV3-1 (or the pseudogene TRBV3-2) and TRBJ1-6; D gene uncertain. Per germline, CDR1 LGHDT and CDR2 YNNKEL (reference sequence). The CDR3 is 14 amino acids. Trimming removed 0 bases at V and 8 bases at J, with 8 bases between. CDR3 sequence (DNA): TGTGCCAGCAGCCAAGATTTGGGCCATTCACCCCTCCACTTT. Protein product: CASSQDLGHSPLHF.

This sequence joins TRBV5-6 and TRBJ1-1; D ambiguous. V was trimmed by 2 bases and J by 3 bases, leaving 11 bases between them. The length of the CDR3 is 14 residues. Germline V CDR1 and CDR2: SGHDT, YYEEEE. The CDR3: CASSFFLGYTEAFF. The CDR3 region has the DNA TGTGCCAGCAGCTTTTTTCTCGGGTACACTGAAGCTTTCTTT.

V gene TRBV19 combines with J gene TRBJ2-2; unclear D gene. Trimming took off 5 bases at V and 2 bases at J, with 9 bases between the two ends. Germline V gene sequence: CDR1 LNHDA, CDR2 SQIVND (reference sequence). This CDR3 comprises 14 residues. The DNA for the CDR3 is TGTGCCAGTAGTCCGATGACAAACACCGGGGAGCTGTTTTTT. As protein: CASSPMTNTGELFF.

The chain employs TRBV5-1 and TRBJ2-7; no clear D gene. The CDR3 contains 12 residues. V lost 1 base and J 4 bases, leaving 6 bases between the germline ends. Germline V gene data show CDR1 as SGHRS and CDR2 as YFSETQ. CDR3 DNA sequence: TGCGCCAGCAGCTTGCTCGGGTACGAGCAGTACTTC. Translation: CASSLLGYEQYF.

J is TRBJ2-3 and V is TRBV30; the match to TRBD2 covers 8 bases. Germline V gene data show CDR1 as GTSNPN and CDR2 as SVGIG (reference sequence). Germline trimming cut 2 bases from V and 6 bases from J; bases unmatched to any gene: 10. The CDR3 spans 15 residues. CDR3 sequence: CAWSLSGGRRDTQYF. The CDR3 DNA sequence: TGTGCCTGGAGTCTGTCGGGGGGGCGTCGTGATACGCAGTATTTT.

The V and J genes are TRBV2 and TRBJ1-2, with D unresolved. CDR3 length: 13 amino acids. CDR1 is SNHLY and CDR2 is FYNNEI in the germline V gene. Trimming took off 8 bases at V and 11 bases at J, with 21 bases between the two ends. CDR3 sequence reads: CASVGELAPLYTF. In DNA, the CDR3 is TGTGCCAGCGTCGGCGAACTCGCGCCCCTATACACCTTC.

This clone appeared once. The genes are TRBV7-9 and TRBJ1-2; D is possibly TRBD1 (6 bases). The germline gives CDR1 SEHNR, CDR2 FQNEAQ (reference sequence). V was trimmed by 5 bases and J by 7 bases, leaving 17 bases between them. This CDR3 is 14 amino acids long. The CDR3 DNA follows: TGTGCCAGCAGCGCAACAGGGACGGTTCCTGGCTACACCTTC. Amino acid sequence: CASSATGTVPGYTF.

The chain uses TRBV6-5 and TRBJ1-1; a possible D gene is TRBD1 (5 bases). Deletions cut 5 bases from V and 4 bases from J, with 11 bases between. The length of the CDR3 is 13 residues. Germline loops: CDR1 MNHEY, CDR2 SVGAGI. CDR3 DNA: TGTGCCAGCAGTCTGGGGGTAGCCACTGAAGCTTTCTTT. This gives the protein CASSLGVATEAFF.

This rearrangement joins TRBV5-4 to TRBJ2-7; the D is unclear. V was shortened by 6 bases and J by 0 bases, with 13 bases between the two germline ends. The V gene's germline CDR1 is SGHNT and CDR2 YYREEE (reference sequence). CDR3 size: 14 residues. The CDR3 loop reads CASKPQESSYEQYF. The CDR3 DNA sequence: TGTGCCAGCAAACCCCAGGAGAGCTCCTACGAGCAGTACTTC.

The chain uses TRBV7-9 and TRBJ2-3; D could derive from TRBD1 or TRBD2 (5 bases each). Deletions cut 5 bases from V and 2 bases from J, with 17 bases between. The CDR3 has 16 amino acids. Germline CDR1 SEHNR, CDR2 FQNEAQ (reference sequence). CDR3 residues: CASSPAMGENTDTQYF. As DNA, the CDR3 is TGTGCCAGCAGCCCCGCAATGGGGGAAAACACAGATACGCAGTATTTT.

The chain combines TRBV6-5 with TRBJ1-3; D is undetermined. V gave up 2 bases and J gave up 5 bases, with 7 bases separating them. Germline lookup yields CDR1 MNHEY and CDR2 SVGAGI. The CDR3 runs 13 residues. The CDR3 region has the DNA TGTGCCAGCAGTTACACCCCCAGAAACACCATATATTTT. This codes for CASSYTPRNTIYF.

This sequence joins TRBV7-9 and TRBJ1-4; 9 bases are a match to TRBD1. The germline V gene has CDR1 SEHNR and CDR2 FQNEAQ (reference sequence). V dropped 4 bases and J dropped 4; count of bases not matched to a gene: 10. CDR3 size: 17 residues. CDR3 nucleotide sequence: TGTGCCAGCAGCTCGTCCCGGGACAGGGTGGGTAATGAAAAACTGTTTTTT. Its protein is CASSSSRDRVGNEKLFF.

The CDR3 is CASSVAHEGSGELFF. In DNA, the CDR3 is TGTGCCAGCAGCGTAGCCCATGAGGGGTCCGGGGAGCTGTTTTTT. The chain combines TRBV9 with TRBJ2-2; either TRBD1 or TRBD2 may supply D (5 bases each). The CDR3 consists of 15 residues. Trimming cost V 0 bases and J 6 bases, with 12 bases left between them. The germline gives CDR1 SGDLS, CDR2 YYNGEE.

The chain combines TRBV16 with TRBJ1-6; 9 bases map to TRBD1. V was clipped by 4 bases and J by 6 bases; unmatched bases: 1. Per the germline V gene, CDR1 is KGHSY and CDR2 is FQNENV. The CDR3 is 14 residues long. The CDR3 here is CASSRDRVNSPLHF. The CDR3 DNA is TGTGCCAGCAGCCGGGACAGGGTTAATTCACCCCTCCACTTT.

The chain joins TRBV28 to TRBJ2-7; D remains unclear. Germline V gene sequence: CDR1 MDHEN, CDR2 SYDVKM. The ends were cut back, 6 bases at V and 1 base at J, with 10 bases in the middle. The CDR3 has 13 residues. The CDR3 reads CASSPNGSYEQYF. The CDR3 bases are TGTGCCAGCAGCCCCAATGGGTCCTACGAGCAGTACTTC.

The V gene is TRBV5-1, the J gene TRBJ1-4, with no clear D. The CDR3 spans 14 residues. The germline V gene has CDR1 SGHRS and CDR2 YFSETQ. Trimming cost V 1 base and J 2 bases, with 6 bases left between them. The CDR3 loop reads CASSLSGTNEKLFF. CDR3 coding DNA: TGCGCCAGCAGCTTGTCGGGCACTAATGAAAAACTGTTTTTT.

The chain carries TRBV6-2 or TRBV6-3 and TRBJ2-7; TRBD1 is a possible D gene (6 bases). The CDR3 runs 16 residues. Trimming took off 4 bases at V and 0 bases at J, with 16 bases between the two ends. Germline values: CDR1 MNHEY, CDR2 SVGEGT. The CDR3 coding sequence is TGTGCCAGCAGTTGGGCAAGACAGGCGTACTCCTACGAGCAGTACTTC. Its translation is CASSWARQAYSYEQYF.

A remark on this clone: Within the sample, other DNA sequences also encode this same CDR3. V and J are TRBV9 and TRBJ2-2; D is ambiguous. With 5 bases removed from V and 6 bases from J, the gap between germline ends came to 8 bases. Germline V gives CDR1 SGDLS, CDR2 YYNGEE. CDR3 length equals 12 residues. The CDR3 DNA sequence: TGTGCCAGCAGTCCGGGTTCCGGGGAGCTGTTTTTT. This encodes CASSPGSGELFF.

The rearrangement joins TRBV20-1 to TRBJ1-2, with D uncertain. This CDR3 is 11 amino acids long. Germline loops: CDR1 DFQATT, CDR2 SNEGSKA (reference sequence). V was shortened by 3 bases and J by 8 bases, with 10 bases between the two germline ends. CDR3 region: CSASGGGGYTF. CDR3 DNA sequence: TGCAGTGCTAGCGGAGGAGGCGGCTACACCTTC.

The V and J genes are TRBV19 and TRBJ2-1; TRBD2 might be the D (5 bases). The germline CDR1 and CDR2 sequences are LNHDA and SQIVND (reference sequence). The CDR3 has 12 amino acids. Between the trimmed V and J ends, which lost 1 base and 14 bases, there was a span of 12 bases. In DNA form, the CDR3 reads TGTGCCAGTAGTATAGGGCAGGACTTTAAGTTCTTC. It is translated as CASSIGQDFKFF.

The chain is built from TRBV2 and TRBJ1-6; D is unclear. V was trimmed by 6 bases and J by 12 bases, leaving 9 bases between them. In germline, CDR1 is SNHLY, CDR2 FYNNEI. This CDR3 contains 11 residues. CDR3 nucleotides: TGTGCCAGCAGCCTGAGGCGACCCCTCCACTTT. Translated, it gives CASSLRRPLHF.

In this sample, this clone turned up once. J is TRBJ2-1 and V is TRBV5-4; D may match TRBD1 or TRBD2 (5 bases each). V shed 2 bases and J shed 0 bases, with 12 bases lying between them. The CDR3 extends over 16 amino acids. Germline loops: CDR1 SGHNT, CDR2 YYREEE (reference sequence). CDR3 sequence reads: CASSFRLQDSYNEQFF. CDR3 coding DNA: TGTGCCAGCAGCTTTAGACTACAGGACTCCTACAATGAGCAGTTCTTC.

The gene calls are TRBV6-2 or TRBV6-3 and TRBJ2-5; the D is unclear. V dropped 0 bases and J dropped 9 bases, with 17 bases sitting between them. CDR3 length: 15 amino acids. CDR1 is MNHEY, CDR2 SVGEGT, per germline. CDR3 sequence: CASSYSSGPKRPQYF. CDR3 nucleotides: TGTGCCAGCAGTTACTCGAGTGGACCGAAGAGACCCCAGTACTTC.